A single sample gave rise to the 5 T cell receptor beta chains below, sequenced in a study of technical replicates of blood from several donors. Clones were sequenced by immunoSEQ multiplex PCR, and TCRdb holds only the in-frame ones, with some missing. The sample records fewer than 15,000 clones, 94% being singletons. The sequencing input was PBMCs. The receptors come from a human donor in good health.

The V gene is TRBV6-1, the J gene TRBJ1-5; D may be TRBD1 (5 bases). Germline assignment: CDR1 MNHNS and CDR2 SASEGT. This CDR3 spans 14 amino acids. V was trimmed by 6 bases and J by 4 bases, leaving 13 bases between them. This chain's CDR3 is CASSATGGNQPQHF. In nucleotides, the CDR3 is TGTGCCAGCAGCGCTACGGGGGGTAATCAGCCCCAGCATTTT.

The V call is TRBV7-9, the J call TRBJ1-4; 10 nucleotides align to TRBD1. The CDR3 is 14 amino acids. J was trimmed by 8 bases and V by 5 bases; bases with no gene match: 5. Per the germline V gene, CDR1 is SEHNR and CDR2 is FQNEAQ (reference sequence). The CDR3 DNA reads TGTGCCAGCAGCCGGGACAGGGGTGGAGAAAAACTGTTTTTT. The encoded protein is CASSRDRGGEKLFF.

This clone was seen once. V is TRBV6-1 and J is TRBJ2-3, with 12 bases identical to TRBD2. V trimming: 1 base; J trimming: 3 bases; junction bases outside the gene matches: 8. Germline CDR1 MNHNS, CDR2 SASEGT. The length of the CDR3 is 18 residues. CDR3 nucleotides: TGTGCCAGCAGTGAAGGGACTAGCGGGATCGGGTGGACAGATACGCAGTATTTT. This sequence encodes CASSEGTSGIGWTDTQYF.

This clone was detected only once. The J gene is TRBJ1-1, the V gene TRBV10-2; 11 bases line up with TRBD1. V gave up 3 bases and J gave up 1 base; unmatched junction bases: 7. The CDR3 has 17 residues. Per germline, CDR1 WSHSY and CDR2 SAAADI. The CDR3: CASSDRRTGGANTEAFF. CDR3 DNA sequence: TGCGCCAGCAGTGATAGGAGGACAGGGGGCGCGAACACTGAAGCTTTCTTT.

V gene TRBV9 combines with J gene TRBJ1-1, with 10 bases lining up with TRBD1. This CDR3 region has 17 residues. Germline values: CDR1 SGDLS, CDR2 YYNGEE. The J segment lost 1 base and the V segment lost 2 bases, leaving 8 bases of the junction unmatched. CDR3 amino acids: CASSVSRDRGGNTEAFF. In DNA, the CDR3 is TGTGCCAGCAGCGTTTCCCGGGACAGGGGCGGGAACACTGAAGCTTTCTTT. The variable domain in full, with the rest retrieved from reference TRBV9 and TRBJ1-1, is DSGVTQTPKHLITATGQRVTLRCSPRSGDLSVYWYQQSLDQGLQFLIQYYNGEERAKGNILERFSAQQFPDLHSELNLSSLELGDSALYFCASSVSRDRGGNTEAFFGQGTRLTVV.